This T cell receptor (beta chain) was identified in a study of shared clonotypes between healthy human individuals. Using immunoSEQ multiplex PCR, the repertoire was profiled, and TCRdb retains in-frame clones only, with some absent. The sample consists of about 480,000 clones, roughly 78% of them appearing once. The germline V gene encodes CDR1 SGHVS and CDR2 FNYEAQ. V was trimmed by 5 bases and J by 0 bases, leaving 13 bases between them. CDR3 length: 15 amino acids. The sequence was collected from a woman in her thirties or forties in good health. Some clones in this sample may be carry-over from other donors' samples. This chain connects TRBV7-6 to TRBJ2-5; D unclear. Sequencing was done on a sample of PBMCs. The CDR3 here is CASSQSPVNQETQYF. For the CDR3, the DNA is TGTGCCAGCAGCCAGTCCCCCGTAAACCAAGAGACCCAGTACTTC.